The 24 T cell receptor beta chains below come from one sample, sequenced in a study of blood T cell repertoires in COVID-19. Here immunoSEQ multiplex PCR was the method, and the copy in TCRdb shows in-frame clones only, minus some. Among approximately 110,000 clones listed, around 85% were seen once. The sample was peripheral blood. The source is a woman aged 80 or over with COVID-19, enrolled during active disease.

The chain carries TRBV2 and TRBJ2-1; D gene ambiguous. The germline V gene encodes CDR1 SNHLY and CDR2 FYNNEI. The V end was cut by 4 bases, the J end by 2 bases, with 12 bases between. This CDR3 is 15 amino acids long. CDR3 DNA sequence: TGTGCCAGCAGTGGTCCGAGTAGTACCTACAATGAGCAGTTCTTC. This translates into CASSGPSSTYNEQFF.

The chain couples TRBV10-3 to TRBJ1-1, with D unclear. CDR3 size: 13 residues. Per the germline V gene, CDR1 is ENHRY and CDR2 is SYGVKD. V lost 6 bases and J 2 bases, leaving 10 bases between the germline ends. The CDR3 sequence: CAIRLDINTEAFF. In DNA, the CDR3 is TGTGCCATCAGGCTTGACATTAACACTGAAGCTTTCTTT.

CDR3 residues: CASSKSRDRGEKLFF. DNA of the CDR3: TGTGCCAGCAGCAAGAGCCGGGACAGGGGTGAAAAACTGTTTTTT. This chain uses TRBV28 with TRBJ1-4; the match to TRBD1 covers 10 bases. The CDR3 consists of 15 residues. CDR1 is MDHEN and CDR2 is SYDVKM in the germline V gene. Losses at the gene ends were 6 bases for V and 7 bases for J; bases not matched to a gene: 8.

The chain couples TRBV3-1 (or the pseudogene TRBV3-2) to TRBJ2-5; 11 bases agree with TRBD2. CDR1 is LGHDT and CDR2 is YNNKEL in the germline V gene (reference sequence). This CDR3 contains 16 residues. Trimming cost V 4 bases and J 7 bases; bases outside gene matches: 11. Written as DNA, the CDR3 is TGTGCCAGCAGCCCGAGGGTACTAGCGGGAGTTGGGACCCAGTACTTC. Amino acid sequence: CASSPRVLAGVGTQYF.

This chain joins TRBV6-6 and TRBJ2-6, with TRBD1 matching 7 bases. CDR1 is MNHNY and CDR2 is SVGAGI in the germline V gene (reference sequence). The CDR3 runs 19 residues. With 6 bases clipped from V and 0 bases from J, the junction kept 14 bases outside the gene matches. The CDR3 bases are TGTGCCAGCAGGCGAGCGACAGGGATTTTCCTCTCTGGGGCCAACGTCCTGACTTTC. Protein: CASRRATGIFLSGANVLTF.

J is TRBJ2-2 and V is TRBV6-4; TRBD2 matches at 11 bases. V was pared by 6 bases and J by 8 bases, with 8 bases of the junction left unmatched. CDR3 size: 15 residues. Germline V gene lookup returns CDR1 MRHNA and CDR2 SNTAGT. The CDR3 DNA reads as TGTGCCAGCAGGGCACTAGCGGGAGATAAGGGGGAGCTGTTTTTT. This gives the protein CASRALAGDKGELFF.

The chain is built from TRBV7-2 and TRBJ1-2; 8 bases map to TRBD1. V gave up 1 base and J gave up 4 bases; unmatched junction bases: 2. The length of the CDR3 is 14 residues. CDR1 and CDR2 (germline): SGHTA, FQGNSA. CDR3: CASSLGQGFYGYTF. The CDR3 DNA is TGTGCCAGCAGCTTAGGACAGGGGTTCTATGGCTACACCTTC.

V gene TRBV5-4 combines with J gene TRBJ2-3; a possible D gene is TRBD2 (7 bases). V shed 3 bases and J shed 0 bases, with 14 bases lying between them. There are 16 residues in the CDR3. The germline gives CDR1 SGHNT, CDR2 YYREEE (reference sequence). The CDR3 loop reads CASSSGGGGSTDTQYF. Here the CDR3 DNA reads TGTGCCAGCAGCTCGGGGGGCGGGGGAAGCACAGATACGCAGTATTTT.

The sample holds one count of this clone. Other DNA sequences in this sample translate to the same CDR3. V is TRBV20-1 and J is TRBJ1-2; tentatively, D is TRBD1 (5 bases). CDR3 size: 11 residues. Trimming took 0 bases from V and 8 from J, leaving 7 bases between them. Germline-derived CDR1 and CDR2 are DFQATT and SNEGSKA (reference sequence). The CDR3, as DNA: TGCAGTGCTAGAGATGGGGGGGGCTACACCTTC. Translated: CSARDGGGYTF.

CDR3 region: CASGQSRTAYTSPTYNEQFF. CDR3 in DNA: TGTGCCAGCGGACAATCAAGGACAGCATATACTTCACCCACCTACAATGAGCAGTTCTTC. This rearrangement joins TRBV28 to TRBJ2-1, with D maybe TRBD1 (6 bases). Trimming stripped 8 bases from V and 2 bases from J, with 31 bases between. The V gene's germline CDR1 is MDHEN and CDR2 SYDVKM. CDR3 size: 20 residues. Together with reference TRBV28 and TRBJ2-1, the CDR3 gives the full variable domain: DVKVTQSSRYLVKRTGEKVFLECVQDMDHENMFWYRQDPGLGLRLIYFSYDVKMKEKGDIPEGYSVSREKKERFSLILESASTNQTSMYLCASGQSRTAYTSPTYNEQFFGPGTRLTVL.

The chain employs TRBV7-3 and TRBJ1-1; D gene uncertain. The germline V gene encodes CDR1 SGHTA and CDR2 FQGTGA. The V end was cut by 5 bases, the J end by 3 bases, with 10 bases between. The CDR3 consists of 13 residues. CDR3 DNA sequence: TGTGCCAGCAGCCTCACGACTGACACTGAAGCTTTCTTT. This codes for CASSLTTDTEAFF.

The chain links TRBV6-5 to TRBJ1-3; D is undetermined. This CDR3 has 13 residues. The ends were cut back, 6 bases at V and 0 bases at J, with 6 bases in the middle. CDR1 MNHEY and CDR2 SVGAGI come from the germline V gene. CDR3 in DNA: TGTGCCAGCAGGGAGTACTCTGGAAACACCATATATTTT. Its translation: CASREYSGNTIYF.

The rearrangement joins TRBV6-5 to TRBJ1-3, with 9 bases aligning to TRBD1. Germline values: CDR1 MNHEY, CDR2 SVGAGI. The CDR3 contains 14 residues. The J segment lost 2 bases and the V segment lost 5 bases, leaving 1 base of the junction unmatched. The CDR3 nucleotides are TGTGCCAGCAGTCGGGACAGGGCTGGAAACACCATATATTTT. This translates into CASSRDRAGNTIYF.

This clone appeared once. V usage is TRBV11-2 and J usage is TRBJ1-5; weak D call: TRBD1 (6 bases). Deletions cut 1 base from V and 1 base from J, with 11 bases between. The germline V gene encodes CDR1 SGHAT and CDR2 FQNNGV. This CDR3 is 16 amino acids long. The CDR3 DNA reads TGTGCCAGCAGCTTAGTTACCGGACAGAGCAATCAGCCCCAGCATTTT. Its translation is CASSLVTGQSNQPQHF.

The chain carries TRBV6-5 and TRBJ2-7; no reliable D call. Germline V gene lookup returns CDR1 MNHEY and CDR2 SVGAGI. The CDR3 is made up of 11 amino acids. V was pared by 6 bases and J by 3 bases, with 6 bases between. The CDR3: CASRWLYEQYF. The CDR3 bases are TGTGCCAGCAGATGGCTCTACGAGCAGTACTTC.

CDR3 residues: CAIRATSGASENEQFF. The DNA for the CDR3 is TGTGCCATCAGGGCGACTAGCGGGGCCTCTGAGAATGAGCAGTTCTTC. The chain joins TRBV10-3 to TRBJ2-1; 11 positions agree with TRBD2. V was pared by 6 bases and J by 7 bases, with 11 bases of the junction left unmatched. CDR3 length: 16 residues. CDR1 and CDR2 from the germline V gene are ENHRY and SYGVKD.

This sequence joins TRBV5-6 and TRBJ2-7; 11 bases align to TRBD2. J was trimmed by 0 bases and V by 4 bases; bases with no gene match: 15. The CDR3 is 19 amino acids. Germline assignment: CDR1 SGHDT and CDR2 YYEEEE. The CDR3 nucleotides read TGTGCCAGCAGCCCAGCCCTGGGACTAGCGGATCAATTCTCCTACGAGCAGTACTTC. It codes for CASSPALGLADQFSYEQYF.

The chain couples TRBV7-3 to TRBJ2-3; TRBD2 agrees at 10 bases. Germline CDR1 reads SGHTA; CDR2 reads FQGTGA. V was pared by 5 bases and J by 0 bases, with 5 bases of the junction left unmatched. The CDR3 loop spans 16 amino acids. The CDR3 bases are TGTGCCAGCAGCAACGGACTAGCGGTTAGCACAGATACGCAGTATTTT. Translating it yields CASSNGLAVSTDTQYF.

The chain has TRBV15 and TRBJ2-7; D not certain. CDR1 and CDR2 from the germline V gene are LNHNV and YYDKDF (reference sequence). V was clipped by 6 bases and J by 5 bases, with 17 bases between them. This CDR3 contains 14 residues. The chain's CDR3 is CATRLLRSSDEQYF. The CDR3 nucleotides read TGTGCCACCAGACTTCTCAGGTCCTCGGACGAGCAGTACTTC.

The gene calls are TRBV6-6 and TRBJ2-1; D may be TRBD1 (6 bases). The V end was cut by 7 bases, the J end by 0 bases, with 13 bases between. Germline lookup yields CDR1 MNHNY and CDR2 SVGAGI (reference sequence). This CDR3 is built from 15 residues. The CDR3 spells CASNGQQSSYNEQFF. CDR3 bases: TGTGCCAGCAATGGACAGCAGAGCTCCTACAATGAGCAGTTCTTC.

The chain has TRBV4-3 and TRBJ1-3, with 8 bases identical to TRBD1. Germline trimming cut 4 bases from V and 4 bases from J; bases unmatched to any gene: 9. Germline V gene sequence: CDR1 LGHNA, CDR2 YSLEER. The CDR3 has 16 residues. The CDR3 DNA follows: TGCGCCAGCAGCCCACAAGGCGGACAGGGAGGAAACACCATATATTTT. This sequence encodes CASSPQGGQGGNTIYF.

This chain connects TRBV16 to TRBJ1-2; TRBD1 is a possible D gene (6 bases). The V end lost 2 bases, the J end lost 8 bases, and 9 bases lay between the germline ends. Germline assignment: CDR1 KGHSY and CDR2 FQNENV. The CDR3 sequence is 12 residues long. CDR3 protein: CASSQLGTGYTF. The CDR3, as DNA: TGTGCCAGCAGCCAACTCGGGACAGGCTACACCTTC.

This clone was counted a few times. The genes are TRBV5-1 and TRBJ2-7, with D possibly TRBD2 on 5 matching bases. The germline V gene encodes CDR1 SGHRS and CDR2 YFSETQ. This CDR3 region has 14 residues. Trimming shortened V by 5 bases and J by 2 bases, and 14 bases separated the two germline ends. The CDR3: CASRSGSWAYEQYF. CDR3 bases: TGCGCCAGCAGGAGTGGGAGTTGGGCCTACGAGCAGTACTTC.

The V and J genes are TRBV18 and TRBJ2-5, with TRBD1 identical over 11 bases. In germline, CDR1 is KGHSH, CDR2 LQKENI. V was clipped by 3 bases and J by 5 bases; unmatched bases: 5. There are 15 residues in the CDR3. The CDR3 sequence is CASSPGTGGKETQYF. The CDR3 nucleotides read TGTGCCAGCTCACCCGGGACAGGGGGTAAGGAGACCCAGTACTTC.